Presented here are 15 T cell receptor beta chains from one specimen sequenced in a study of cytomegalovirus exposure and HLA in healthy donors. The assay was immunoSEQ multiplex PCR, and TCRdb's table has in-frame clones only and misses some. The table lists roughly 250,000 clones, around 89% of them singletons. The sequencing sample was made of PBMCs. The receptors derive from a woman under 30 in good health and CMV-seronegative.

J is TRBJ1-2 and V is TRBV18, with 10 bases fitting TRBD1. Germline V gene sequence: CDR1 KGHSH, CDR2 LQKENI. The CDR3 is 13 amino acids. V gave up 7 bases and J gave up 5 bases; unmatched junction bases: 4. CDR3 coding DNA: TGTGCCAGCTTTCCGGGACAGGGGTATGGCTACACCTTC. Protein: CASFPGQGYGYTF.

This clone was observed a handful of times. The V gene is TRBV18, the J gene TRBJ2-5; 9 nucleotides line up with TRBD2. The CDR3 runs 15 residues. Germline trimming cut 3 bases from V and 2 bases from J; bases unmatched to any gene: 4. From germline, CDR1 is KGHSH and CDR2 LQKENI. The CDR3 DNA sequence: TGTGCCAGCTCACCCCGGACTAGCGCTCAAGAGACCCAGTACTTC. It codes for CASSPRTSAQETQYF.

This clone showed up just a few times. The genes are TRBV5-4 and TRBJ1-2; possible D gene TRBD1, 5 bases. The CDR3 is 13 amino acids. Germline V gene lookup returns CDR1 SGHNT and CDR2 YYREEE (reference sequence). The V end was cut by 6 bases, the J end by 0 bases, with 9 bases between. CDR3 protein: CASTMTANYGYTF. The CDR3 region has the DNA TGTGCCAGCACCATGACAGCTAACTATGGCTACACCTTC.

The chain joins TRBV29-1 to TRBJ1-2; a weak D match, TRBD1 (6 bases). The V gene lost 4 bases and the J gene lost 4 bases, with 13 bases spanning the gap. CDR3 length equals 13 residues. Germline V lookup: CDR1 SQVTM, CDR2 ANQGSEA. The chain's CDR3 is CSVGAGESYGYTF. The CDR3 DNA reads TGCAGCGTTGGGGCAGGGGAGTCCTATGGCTACACCTTC.

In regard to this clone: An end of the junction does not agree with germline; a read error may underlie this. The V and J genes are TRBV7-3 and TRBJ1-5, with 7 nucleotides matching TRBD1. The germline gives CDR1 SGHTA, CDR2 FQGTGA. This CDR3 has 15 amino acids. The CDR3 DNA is TGTGCCAGCAGCCTAACAGGGGATAGCAATCAGCCCCAGCATTTT. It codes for CASSLTGDSNQPQHF. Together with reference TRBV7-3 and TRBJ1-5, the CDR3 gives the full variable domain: GAGVSQTPSNKVTEKGKYVELRCDPISGHTALYWYRQSLGQGPEFLIYFQGTGAADDSGLPNDRFFAVRPEGSVSTLKIQRTERGDSAVYLCASSLTGDSNQPQHFGDGTRLSIL.

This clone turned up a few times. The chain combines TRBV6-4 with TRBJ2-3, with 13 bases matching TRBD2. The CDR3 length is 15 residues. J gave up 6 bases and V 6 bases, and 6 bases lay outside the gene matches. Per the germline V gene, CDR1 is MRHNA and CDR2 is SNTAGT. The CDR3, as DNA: TGTGCCAGCAGCACTAGCGGGGGGGCATCGGATACGCAGTATTTT. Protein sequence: CASSTSGGASDTQYF.

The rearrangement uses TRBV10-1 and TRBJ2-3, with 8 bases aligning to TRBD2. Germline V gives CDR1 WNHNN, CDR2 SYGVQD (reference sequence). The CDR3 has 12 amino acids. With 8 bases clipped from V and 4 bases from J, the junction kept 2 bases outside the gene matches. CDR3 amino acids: CASGTSADTQYF. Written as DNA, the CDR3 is TGCGCCAGCGGGACTAGTGCAGATACGCAGTATTTT.

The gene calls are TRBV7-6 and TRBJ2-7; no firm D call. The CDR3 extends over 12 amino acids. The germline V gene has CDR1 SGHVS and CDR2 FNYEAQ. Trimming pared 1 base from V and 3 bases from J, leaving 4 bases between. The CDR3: CASSLGSYEQYF. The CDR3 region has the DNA TGTGCCAGCAGCTTAGGCAGCTACGAGCAGTACTTC.

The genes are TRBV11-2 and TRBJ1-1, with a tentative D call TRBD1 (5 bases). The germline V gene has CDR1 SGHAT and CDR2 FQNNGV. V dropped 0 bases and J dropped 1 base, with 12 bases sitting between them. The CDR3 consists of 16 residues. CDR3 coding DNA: TGTGCCAGCAGCTTAGATCTTCTGGGGGGGAACACTGAAGCTTTCTTT. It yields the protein CASSLDLLGGNTEAFF.

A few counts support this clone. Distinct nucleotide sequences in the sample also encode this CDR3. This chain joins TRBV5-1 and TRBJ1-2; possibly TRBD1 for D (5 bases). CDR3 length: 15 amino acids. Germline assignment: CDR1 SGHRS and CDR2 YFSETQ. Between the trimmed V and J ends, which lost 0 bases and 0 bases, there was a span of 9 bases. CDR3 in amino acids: CASSLEAGTNYGYTF. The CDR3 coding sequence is TGCGCCAGCAGCTTGGAGGCAGGGACTAACTATGGCTACACCTTC.

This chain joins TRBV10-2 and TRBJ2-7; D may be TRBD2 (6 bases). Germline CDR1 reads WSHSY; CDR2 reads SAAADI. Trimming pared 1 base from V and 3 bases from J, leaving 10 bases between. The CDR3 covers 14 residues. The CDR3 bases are TGCGCCAGCAGTGAGTGGGGGGACCACTACGAGCAGTACTTC. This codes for CASSEWGDHYEQYF.

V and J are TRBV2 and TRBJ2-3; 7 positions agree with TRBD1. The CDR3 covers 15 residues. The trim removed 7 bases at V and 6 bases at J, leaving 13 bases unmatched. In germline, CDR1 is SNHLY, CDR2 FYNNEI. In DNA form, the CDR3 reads TGTGCCAGCACCACAACAGGGGCGACTGGTGATACGCAGTATTTT. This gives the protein CASTTTGATGDTQYF.

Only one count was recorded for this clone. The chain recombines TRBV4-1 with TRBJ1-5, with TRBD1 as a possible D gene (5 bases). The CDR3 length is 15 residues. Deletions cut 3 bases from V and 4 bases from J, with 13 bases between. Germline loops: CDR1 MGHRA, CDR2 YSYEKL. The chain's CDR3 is CASSQVQAVNQPQHF. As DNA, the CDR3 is TGCGCCAGCAGCCAGGTACAGGCGGTAAATCAGCCCCAGCATTTT.

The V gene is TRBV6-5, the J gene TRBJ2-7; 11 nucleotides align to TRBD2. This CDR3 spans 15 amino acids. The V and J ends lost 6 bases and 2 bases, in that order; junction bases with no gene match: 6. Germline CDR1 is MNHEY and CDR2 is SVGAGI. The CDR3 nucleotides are TGTGCCAGCAGCGAGACTAGCGGGGCCACCTACGAGCAGTACTTC. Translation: CASSETSGATYEQYF.

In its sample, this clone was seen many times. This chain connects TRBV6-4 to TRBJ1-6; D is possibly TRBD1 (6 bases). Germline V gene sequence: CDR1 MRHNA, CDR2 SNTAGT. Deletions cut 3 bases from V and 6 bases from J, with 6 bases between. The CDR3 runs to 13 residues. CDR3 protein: CASSEGANSPLHF. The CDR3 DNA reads TGTGCCAGCAGTGAGGGGGCTAATTCACCCCTCCACTTT.